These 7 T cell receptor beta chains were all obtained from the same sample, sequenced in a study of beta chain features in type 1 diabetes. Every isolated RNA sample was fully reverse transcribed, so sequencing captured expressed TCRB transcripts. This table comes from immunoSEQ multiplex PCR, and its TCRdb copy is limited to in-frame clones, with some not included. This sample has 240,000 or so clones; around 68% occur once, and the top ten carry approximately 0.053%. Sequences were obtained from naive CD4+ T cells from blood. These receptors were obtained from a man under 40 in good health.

The CDR3: CAFLAADDTEAFF. The CDR3 DNA reads TGTGCCTTCCTGGCCGCTGACGACACTGAAGCTTTCTTT. The rearrangement joins TRBV30 to TRBJ1-1; no definite D call. The V gene's germline CDR1 is GTSNPN and CDR2 SVGIG (reference sequence). V shed 7 bases and J shed 3 bases, with 15 bases lying between them. CDR3 size: 13 residues.

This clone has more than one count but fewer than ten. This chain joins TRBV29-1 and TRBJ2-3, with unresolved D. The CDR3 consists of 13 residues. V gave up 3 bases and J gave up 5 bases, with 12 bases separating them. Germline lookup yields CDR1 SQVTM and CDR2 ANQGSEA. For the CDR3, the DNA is TGCAGCGTTGATCGAGTAGAAGGAGATACGCAGTATTTT. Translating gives CSVDRVEGDTQYF.

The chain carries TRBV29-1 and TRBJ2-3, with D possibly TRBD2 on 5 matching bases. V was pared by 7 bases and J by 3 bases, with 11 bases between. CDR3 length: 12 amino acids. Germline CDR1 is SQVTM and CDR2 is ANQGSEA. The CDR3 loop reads CSAGESTDTQYF. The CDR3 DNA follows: TGCAGCGCCGGGGAGTCTACAGATACGCAGTATTTT.

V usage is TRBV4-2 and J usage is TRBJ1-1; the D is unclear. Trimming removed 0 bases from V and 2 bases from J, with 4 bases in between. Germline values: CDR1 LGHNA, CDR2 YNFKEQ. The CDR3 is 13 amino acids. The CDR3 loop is CASSQDANTEAFF. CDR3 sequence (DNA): TGTGCCAGCAGCCAAGATGCAAACACTGAAGCTTTCTTT.

DNA of the CDR3: TGTGCCTGGATGGGCGGGAGGGCGGAAGAGACCCAGTACTTC. As protein: CAWMGGRAEETQYF. J is TRBJ2-5 and V is TRBV30, with 9 bases identical to TRBD2. J lost 3 bases, V lost 4 bases, and 6 bases had no gene match. CDR1 is GTSNPN, CDR2 SVGIG, per germline (reference sequence). The CDR3 length is 14 residues.

CDR3 DNA sequence: TGTGCCAGCAGCCCGTGGGTTAGCGGGAGCCCAAACATTCAGTACTTC. Translating it yields CASSPWVSGSPNIQYF. This sequence joins TRBV14 and TRBJ2-4; 9 nucleotides align to TRBD2. The CDR3 has 16 residues. CDR1 is SGHDN and CDR2 is FVKESK in the germline V gene. The V gene end was trimmed by 4 bases and the J gene end by 6 bases; junction bases not matched to a gene: 10.

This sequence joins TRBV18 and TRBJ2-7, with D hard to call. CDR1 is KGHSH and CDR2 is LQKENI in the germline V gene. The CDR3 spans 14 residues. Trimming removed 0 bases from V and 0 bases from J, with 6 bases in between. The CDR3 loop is CASSPPTISYEQYF. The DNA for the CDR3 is TGTGCCAGCTCACCACCGACCATCTCCTACGAGCAGTACTTC.